The rows below give T cell receptor beta chains drawn from one sample of a study of blood T cell repertoires in COVID-19. Sequencing was performed with immunoSEQ multiplex PCR; in TCRdb, only in-frame clones are kept and a portion is missing. In the table there are 180,000 or so clones, 80% to 90% of which are singletons. Input material: peripheral blood. The source of these receptors is a man in his fifties or sixties with acute or convalescent COVID-19. CDR3s include the opening cysteine and the closing phenylalanine or tryptophan. A D gene is named only where the DNA matches it firmly.

CDR3 protein: CASSTEGQGAPVGGELFF
CDR3 DNA: TGTGCCAGCAGCACAGAAGGACAGGGGGCACCGGTGGGCGGGGAGCTGTTTTTT
D gene: .
CDR3 length: 18
J gene: TRBJ2-2
V gene: TRBV21-1

CDR3 protein: CASSSGQFNEKLFF
CDR3 DNA: TGTGCCAGCAGCTCCGGACAGTTTAATGAAAAACTGTTTTTT
D gene: .
CDR3 length: 14
J gene: TRBJ1-4
V gene: TRBV6-5

CDR3 protein: CAWSTGQGVEKLFF
CDR3 DNA: TGTGCCTGGAGTACGGGACAGGGGGTTGAAAAACTGTTTTTT
D gene: TRBD1
CDR3 length: 14
J gene: TRBJ1-4
V gene: TRBV30

CDR3 protein: CASSLQGGDRVGYTF
CDR3 DNA: TGTGCCAGCAGCCTCCAAGGGGGGGACAGGGTTGGCTACACCTTC
D gene: TRBD1
CDR3 length: 15
J gene: TRBJ1-2
V gene: TRBV5-6

CDR3 protein: CASRRTGGKTDTQYF
CDR3 DNA: TGTGCCAGCAGGCGGACAGGGGGGAAAACAGATACGCAGTATTTT
D gene: TRBD1
CDR3 length: 15
J gene: TRBJ2-3
V gene: TRBV6-5

CDR3 protein: CASSKREGVARQTLSSYEQYF
CDR3 DNA: TGTGCCAGCAGCAAAAGGGAGGGAGTAGCGAGACAGACACTATCCTCCTACGAGCAGTACTTC
D gene: .
CDR3 length: 21
J gene: TRBJ2-7
V gene: TRBV21-1

CDR3 protein: CASSSPRGRETHTEAFF
CDR3 DNA: TGTGCCAGCAGCTCGCCACGGGGGCGGGAGACTCACACTGAAGCTTTCTTT
D gene: .
CDR3 length: 17
J gene: TRBJ1-1
V gene: TRBV3-1/TRBV3-2

CDR3 protein: CASSHREGNEQFF
CDR3 DNA: TGCGCCAGCAGCCACAGGGAGGGCAATGAGCAGTTCTTC
D gene: TRBD2
CDR3 length: 13
J gene: TRBJ2-1
V gene: TRBV4-1

CDR3 protein: CASSMVSGNTEAFF
CDR3 DNA: TGTGCCAGTAGTATGGTGAGCGGGAACACTGAAGCTTTCTTT
D gene: .
CDR3 length: 14
J gene: TRBJ1-1
V gene: TRBV19

CDR3 protein: CASREGLAGLYEQYF
CDR3 DNA: TGCGCCAGCAGGGAGGGACTAGCGGGACTCTACGAGCAGTACTTC
D gene: TRBD2
CDR3 length: 15
J gene: TRBJ2-7
V gene: TRBV23-1

CDR3 protein: CASSISGTGEETQYF
CDR3 DNA: TGTGCCAGTAGTATCTCGGGGACTGGGGAGGAGACCCAGTACTTC
D gene: .
CDR3 length: 15
J gene: TRBJ2-5
V gene: TRBV19

CDR3 protein: CASSLGEFGEQFF
CDR3 DNA: TGTGCCAGCAGTTTAGGGGAGTTCGGTGAGCAGTTCTTC
D gene: .
CDR3 length: 13
J gene: TRBJ2-1
V gene: TRBV28

CDR3 protein: CASSLRGGSTYEQYF
CDR3 DNA: TGTGCCAGCAGCTTAAGGGGTGGTTCCACCTACGAGCAGTACTTC
D gene: .
CDR3 length: 15
J gene: TRBJ2-7
V gene: TRBV13

CDR3 protein: CASSVVSTGEGNEQFF
CDR3 DNA: TGTGCCAGCAGCGTAGTGTCGACGGGAGAAGGGAATGAGCAGTTCTTC
D gene: .
CDR3 length: 16
J gene: TRBJ2-1
V gene: TRBV9